This T cell receptor (beta chain) emerged from a study of blood T cells in healthy people across ages. Study-level information: About one barcoded beta molecule per two T cells came from capture by template switching.

Combining a sample-barcoded 5' primer with a J-beta primer mix, a second PCR ran for about 6 to 11 cycles. TCRdb reprocessed the 5' RACE reads via MiXCR and lists one record per CDR3 protein. Seen here are some 760,000 distinct CDR3 sequences, 25% observed once, and the top ten hold 9.4%. This clonotype was seen a handful of times. V was clipped by 4 bases and J by 5 bases; unmatched bases: 6. The CDR3 runs 16 residues. Germline V gene sequence: CDR1 MDHEN, CDR2 SYDVKM. These same records also appear under a second study, on T cells of mothers and their children.

Specimen: blood. The TCR sequence derives from a boy aged 5 to 17 in good health. The chain joins TRBV28 to TRBJ2-7; 15 bases agree with TRBD2. Here the CDR3 DNA reads TGTGCCAGCAGTTCCGGGACTAGCGGGAGGAGGAACGAGCAGTACTTC. Protein: CASSSGTSGRRNEQYF.